These 8 T cell receptor beta chains were sequenced from one sample in a study of blood T cell repertoires in COVID-19. Produced via immunoSEQ multiplex PCR; TCRdb's table is partial and in-frame only. This sample yields about 250,000 clones, of which more than 60% are seen a single time; under 4.5% belongs to the top ten. Sequences were obtained from peripheral blood. The receptors were gathered from a middle-aged woman with active or convalescent COVID-19.

V and J are TRBV28 and TRBJ2-7, with D possibly TRBD1 on 6 matching bases. The CDR3 spans 13 residues. The V end was cut by 6 bases, the J end by 7 bases, with 16 bases between. Looked up from germline, CDR1 is MDHEN and CDR2 is SYDVKM. CDR3 in amino acids: CASRGQGPGEQYV. The CDR3 region has the DNA TGTGCCAGCAGGGGCCAGGGGCCGGGGGAGCAGTACGTC.

The rearrangement links TRBV19 to TRBJ1-3; 8 bases match TRBD1. The CDR3 extends over 16 amino acids. V was pared by 6 bases and J by 0 bases, with 7 bases of the junction left unmatched. Germline V gene sequence: CDR1 LNHDA, CDR2 SQIVND (reference sequence). CDR3 sequence: CASSRQGQISGNTIYF. The CDR3, as DNA: TGTGCCAGTAGCCGACAGGGGCAGATCTCTGGAAACACCATATATTTT.

The gene calls are TRBV19 and TRBJ2-2; D is undetermined. CDR3 length equals 11 residues. Trimming pared 9 bases from V and 0 bases from J, leaving 2 bases between. Germline values: CDR1 LNHDA, CDR2 SQIVND (reference sequence). The CDR3: CASSNTGELFF. Written as DNA, the CDR3 is TGTGCCAGCTCGAACACCGGGGAGCTGTTTTTT. Complete variable domain (other parts from reference TRBV19 and TRBJ2-2): DGGITQSPKYLFRKEGQNVTLSCEQNLNHDAMYWYRQDPGQGLRLIYYSQIVNDFQKGDIAEGYSVSREKKESFPLTVTSAQKNPTAFYLCASSNTGELFFGEGSRLTVL.

CDR3 bases: TGTGCCAGCAGCTTAGGAGCAGGGGGCAACTATGGCTACACCTTC. It translates to CASSLGAGGNYGYTF. The rearrangement links TRBV7-9 to TRBJ1-2; 8 nucleotides agree with TRBD1. Looked up from germline, CDR1 is SEHNR and CDR2 is FQNEAQ (reference sequence). CDR3 length: 15 amino acids. J lost 2 bases, V lost 1 base, and 3 bases had no gene match.

This clone was seen a handful of times. The gene calls are TRBV19 and TRBJ1-4; 7 bases fit TRBD1. The CDR3 is made up of 15 amino acids. V shed 4 bases and J 8 bases; nucleotides not matched to a gene: 10. CDR1 is LNHDA, CDR2 SQIVND, per germline (reference sequence). The CDR3 here is CASSTSTGHVEKLFF. The CDR3 DNA sequence: TGTGCCAGTAGTACTTCGACAGGGCATGTGGAAAAACTGTTTTTT.

The V call is TRBV30, the J call TRBJ1-5; 8 bases agree with TRBD1. The CDR3 loop spans 13 amino acids. The V segment lost 5 bases and the J segment 9 bases; nucleotides outside the gene matches: 9. Germline V gives CDR1 GTSNPN, CDR2 SVGIG (reference sequence). CDR3 coding DNA: TGTGCCTGGGGGAAGGACAGGGTATTGCCCCAGCATTTT. This gives the protein CAWGKDRVLPQHF.

This clone was counted only a few times. The chain couples TRBV6-6 to TRBJ2-1; the match to TRBD2 covers 15 bases. The length of the CDR3 is 15 residues. V gave up 6 bases and J gave up 9 bases; unmatched junction bases: 6. Per germline, CDR1 MNHNY and CDR2 SVGAGI (reference sequence). The DNA for the CDR3 is TGTGCCAGCAGCTGGACTAGCGGGGGGGCCGGTGAGCAGTTCTTC. It translates to CASSWTSGGAGEQFF.

In this sample, this clone turned up a few times. The chain recombines TRBV29-1 with TRBJ2-3; D perhaps matches TRBD2 (6 bases). Germline V gives CDR1 SQVTM, CDR2 ANQGSEA. V shed 4 bases and J shed 3 bases, with 14 bases lying between them. The CDR3 contains 14 residues. The CDR3 nucleotides read TGCAGCGTTGGGGGCTCGGAGGGTACAGATACGCAGTATTTT. Protein product: CSVGGSEGTDTQYF.